These 9 T cell receptor beta chains were all obtained from the same sample, sequenced in a study of T cells in Graves' hyperthyroidism and ophthalmopathy. Using RNA transcripts as the source, TCR beta CDR3 regions were amplified. An initial round of RT-PCR targeting the TCR CDR3 relied on the HTBI primer set. TCRdb passed the multiplex PCR reads through MiXCR, listing each CDR3 protein once. The sample has about 560,000 distinct CDR3 sequences; approximately 16% are singletons. Sample: blood. The source is a woman under 30 with Graves' hyperthyroidism.

There are many counts of this clonotype. This chain connects TRBV2 to TRBJ2-3; a weak D match, TRBD2 (5 bases). The CDR3 is 13 amino acids. CDR1 and CDR2 (germline): SNHLY, FYNNEI. Trimming took 8 bases from V and 6 from J, leaving 15 bases between them. In DNA form, the CDR3 reads TGTGCCAGCCAAGAGGAGGTCGGTGATACGCAGTATTTT. Residues: CASQEEVGDTQYF.

V and J are TRBV20-1 and TRBJ2-7, with TRBD1 matching over 7 bases. The ends lost 4 bases at V and 5 bases at J; junction bases unmatched: 20. Germline V CDR1 and CDR2: DFQATT, SNEGSKA (reference sequence). The CDR3 covers 17 residues. CDR3 amino acids: CSAKTGTENLPKHEQYF. The CDR3 DNA is TGCAGTGCTAAAACCGGGACAGAAAATCTACCTAAACACGAGCAGTACTTC.

At least ten counts were recorded for this clonotype. This sequence joins TRBV2 and TRBJ2-5; either TRBD1 or TRBD2 may supply D (5 bases each). V dropped 6 bases and J dropped 6 bases, with 17 bases sitting between them. Germline V CDR1 and CDR2: SNHLY, FYNNEI. The CDR3 extends over 14 amino acids. The chain's CDR3 is CASRGRGDGQTQYF. Written as DNA, the CDR3 is TGTGCCAGCAGGGGACGTGGGGACGGGCAGACCCAGTACTTC.

The V and J genes are TRBV15 and TRBJ1-4; tentatively, D is TRBD1 (5 bases). V lost 1 base, J lost 4 bases, and 19 bases lay in between. CDR1 is LNHNV, CDR2 YYDKDF, per germline (reference sequence). The CDR3 has 18 amino acids. DNA of the CDR3: TGTGCCACCAGCAGAGGAATAGGACATCCGGGAGATAATGAAAAACTGTTTTTT. Its protein product is CATSRGIGHPGDNEKLFF. The full variable domain, its missing parts supplied by reference TRBV15 and TRBJ1-4, is DAMVIQNPRYQVTQFGKPVTLSCSQTLNHNVMYWYQQKSSQAPKLLFHYYDKDFNNEADTPDNFQSRRPNTSFCFLDIRSPGLGDTAMYLCATSRGIGHPGDNEKLFFGSGTQLSVL.

The chain has TRBV12-5 and TRBJ1-5; tentative D call: TRBD1 (6 bases). This CDR3 has 13 residues. With 6 bases removed from V and 8 bases from J, the gap between germline ends came to 14 bases. Germline V lookup: CDR1 LGHNT, CDR2 FRNRAP. The CDR3 here is CASGWNQGKPQHF. The DNA for the CDR3 is TGTGCTAGTGGCTGGAACCAGGGGAAGCCCCAGCATTTT.

V usage is TRBV3-1 and J usage is TRBJ2-1, with 9 bases identical to TRBD2. The germline V gene encodes CDR1 LGHDT and CDR2 YNNKEL (reference sequence). The CDR3 contains 17 residues. V trimming: 1 base; J trimming: 9 bases; junction bases outside the gene matches: 13. The CDR3: CASSQVVGLAGEVEQFF. CDR3 nucleotides: TGTGCCAGCAGCCAAGTAGTCGGGTTAGCGGGAGAAGTTGAGCAGTTCTTC.

This clonotype was detected ten times or more. The chain couples TRBV20-1 to TRBJ2-7, with D uncertain. The germline V gene encodes CDR1 DFQATT and CDR2 SNEGSKA (reference sequence). The V end was cut by 5 bases, the J end by 6 bases, with 11 bases between. CDR3 size: 11 residues. Written as DNA, the CDR3 is TGCAGTGCTCCCACCCATAGCGAGCAGTACTTC. Translating it yields CSAPTHSEQYF.

CDR3 region: CSAGRGGEQYF. In nucleotides, the CDR3 is TGCAGTGCTGGGAGGGGGGGAGAGCAGTACTTC. The chain is built from TRBV20-1 and TRBJ2-7; the D gene is possibly TRBD2 (7 bases). CDR3 length: 11 residues. Germline values: CDR1 DFQATT, CDR2 SNEGSKA (reference sequence). Trimming took off 5 bases at V and 7 bases at J, with 12 bases between the two ends.

This clonotype was recorded at least ten times. The rearrangement links TRBV20-1 to TRBJ2-5; maybe TRBD2 (5 bases). CDR1 is DFQATT and CDR2 is SNEGSKA in the germline V gene (reference sequence). This CDR3 comprises 11 residues. The V end was cut by 3 bases, the J end by 3 bases, with 5 bases between. Here the CDR3 DNA reads TGCAGTGCTAGCGGGAAAGAGACCCAGTACTTC. Translating it yields CSASGKETQYF.